These T cell receptor beta chains were read from a single sample in a study of OX40 agonist ivuxolimab in advanced cancers. The data were produced by immunoSEQ multiplex PCR, yet TCRdb's version contains in-frame clones alone and is incomplete. The sample holds about 93,000 clones; 90% to 95% are singletons and the top ten take 2% to 3%. The sequencing used CD4+ or CD8+ T cells sorted from blood, collected in a trial of the OX40 agonist ivuxolimab. The receptors were gathered from an adult with an advanced solid tumor such as melanoma, head and neck, liver or kidney cancer. CDR3s include the opening cysteine and the closing phenylalanine or tryptophan. A D gene is named only where the DNA matches it firmly. The size entry is marked missing in some rows and otherwise reads once, few, many or a size class.

v_call	d_call	j_call	clone_size	cdr3_nt	cdr3_aa
TRBV4-3	TRBD1	TRBJ1-5	once	TGCGCCAGCAGCCCGCTTACAGGGGGCAATCAGCCCCAGCATTTT	CASSPLTGGNQPQHF
TRBV7-9	TRBD2	TRBJ2-2	.	TGTGCCAGCAGCTTAGTACCGGGAGGGATCACCGGGGAGCTGTTTTTT	CASSLVPGGITGELFF
TRBV7-9	TRBD2	TRBJ2-7	.	TGTGCCAGCAGCTCCGACGGGACTAGCGCCCACCAGTACTTC	CASSSDGTSAHQYF
TRBV30	TRBD2	TRBJ2-1	.	TGTGCTTCTAGCGGGGGGCGGGTTGAGCAGTTCTTC	CASSGGRVEQFF
TRBV4-1	.	TRBJ1-5	.	TGCGCCAGCAGCCAAGACGGGACCGTTCTTAATCAGCCCCAGCATTTT	CASSQDGTVLNQPQHF
TRBV5-1	.	TRBJ2-7	.	TGCGCCAGCAGCTTTTTCGGGAGTCCCTACGAGCAGTACTTC	CASSFFGSPYEQYF
TRBV5-5	.	TRBJ1-5	.	TGTGCCAGCAGCTTGGGCGGCACAAGGCATAGCAATCAGCCCCAGCATTTT	CASSLGGTRHSNQPQHF
TRBV29-1	.	TRBJ2-3	.	TGCAGCGCCTCTATAGCAGGGGGGAGCCTAGATACGCAGTATTTT	CSASIAGGSLDTQYF
TRBV5-1	TRBD2	TRBJ2-2	.	TGCGCCAGCAGCCCGGGACTAGCGGGAGGGGCGAACACCGGGGAGCTGTTTTTT	CASSPGLAGGANTGELFF
TRBV9	.	TRBJ1-2	.	TGTGCCAGCAGCCCTGGTACGAGCTATGGCTACACCTTC	CASSPGTSYGYTF
TRBV6-1	TRBD1	TRBJ2-7	.	TGTGCCAGTGCCCCCGGGACAGGGGCATACGAGCAGTACTTC	CASAPGTGAYEQYF
TRBV2	.	TRBJ2-7	.	TGTGCCAGCAGTGAAGGGGCTCATTCTTCCTACGAGCAGTACTTC	CASSEGAHSSYEQYF
TRBV13	.	TRBJ1-1	.	TGTGCCAGCAGCTTACGGTCGAACACTGAAGCTTTCTTT	CASSLRSNTEAFF
TRBV7-2	.	TRBJ2-4	.	TGTGCCAGCAGCCCCGGGGGCATTCAGTACTTC	CASSPGGIQYF
TRBV29-1	TRBD1	TRBJ2-7	.	TGCAGCGTCTTCGGGACAGGGGGATCCTACGAGCAGTACTTC	CSVFGTGGSYEQYF
TRBV7-9	.	TRBJ2-3	.	TGTGCCAGCAGCTTAACAAGGGCTAGCACAGATACGCAGTATTTT	CASSLTRASTDTQYF
TRBV5-4	.	TRBJ1-2	.	TGTGCCAGCAGCTCCGGGACTGTTAACTATGGCTACACCTTC	CASSSGTVNYGYTF
TRBV6-5	.	TRBJ1-5	.	TGTGCCAGCCTGAAGGGTCCGCCCCAGCATTTT	CASLKGPPQHF
TRBV7-8	.	TRBJ1-3	.	TGTGCCAGCAGCCCTACTTTTTCCTGGGGAACAGGAAACACCATATATTTT	CASSPTFSWGTGNTIYF
TRBV5-4	.	TRBJ2-2	.	TGTGCCAGCAGCTTGGAGGCAGGAACGAACACCGGGGAGCTGTTTTTT	CASSLEAGTNTGELFF
TRBV29-1	.	TRBJ2-1	.	TGCAGCGTTGAAGATCTTGAGAGCTCCTACAATGAGCAGTTCTTC	CSVEDLESSYNEQFF
TRBV10-3	.	TRBJ1-1	.	TGTGCCATCAGTGAGTCAGTGGGCAGGGCGAGGACTGAAGCTTTCTTT	CAISESVGRARTEAFF
TRBV9	.	TRBJ2-7	few	TGTGCCAGCAGCGGCCTCGGGGGAAACTACGAGCAGTACTTC	CASSGLGGNYEQYF
TRBV5-4	.	TRBJ2-7	.	TGTGCCAGCAGCTTGGTTTCCCGGGCAACACTTCCCTACGAGCAGTACTTC	CASSLVSRATLPYEQYF
TRBV29-1	.	TRBJ1-2	.	TGCAGCGTGGTGGGGGTCTATGGCTACACCTTC	CSVVGVYGYTF
TRBV27	TRBD1	TRBJ1-1	.	TGTGCCAGCAGTTATTTCCCACAGGGGATCACTGAAGCTTTCTTT	CASSYFPQGITEAFF
TRBV9	.	TRBJ2-1	.	TGTGCCAGCAGCGGAGCACGGTACAATGAGCAGTTCTTC	CASSGARYNEQFF
TRBV7-9	.	TRBJ2-7	.	TGTGCCAGCAGCTCTCCAGGGTCCTACGAGCAGTACTTC	CASSSPGSYEQYF
TRBV28	.	TRBJ2-7	once	TGTGCCAGTGGGCTTGAGAGGAGGGTACACGAGCAGTACTTC	CASGLERRVHEQYF
TRBV21-1	.	TRBJ1-1	.	TGTGCCAGCAGCAAAGATGGAAACAGGTCTCGCATGAACACTGAAGCTTTCTTT	CASSKDGNRSRMNTEAFF
TRBV13	.	TRBJ1-1	.	TGTGCCAGCAGCTCAAACACCAACATGAACACTGAAGCTTTCTTT	CASSSNTNMNTEAFF
TRBV25-1	.	TRBJ2-2	.	TGTGCCAGCAGTGAATTGGAGCAGGGTCGTGGGGAGCTGTTTTTT	CASSELEQGRGELFF